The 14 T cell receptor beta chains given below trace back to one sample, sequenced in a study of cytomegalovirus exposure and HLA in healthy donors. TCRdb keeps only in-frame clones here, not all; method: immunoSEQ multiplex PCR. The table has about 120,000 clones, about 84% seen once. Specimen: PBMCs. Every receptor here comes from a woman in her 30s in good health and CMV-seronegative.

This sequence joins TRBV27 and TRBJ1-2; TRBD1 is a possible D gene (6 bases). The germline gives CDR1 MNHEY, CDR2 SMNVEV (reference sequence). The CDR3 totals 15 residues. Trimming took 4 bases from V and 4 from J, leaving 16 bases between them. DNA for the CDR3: TGTGCCAGCAGTTCATTTTTACAGGGAAGCTATGGCTACACCTTC. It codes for CASSSFLQGSYGYTF.

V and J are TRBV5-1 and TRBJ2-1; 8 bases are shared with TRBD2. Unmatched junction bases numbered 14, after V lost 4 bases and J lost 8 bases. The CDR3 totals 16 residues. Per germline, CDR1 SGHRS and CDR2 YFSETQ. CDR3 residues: CASSRALAGGVHEQFF. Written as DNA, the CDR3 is TGCGCCAGCAGCCGGGCCCTTGCGGGGGGTGTCCATGAGCAGTTCTTC.

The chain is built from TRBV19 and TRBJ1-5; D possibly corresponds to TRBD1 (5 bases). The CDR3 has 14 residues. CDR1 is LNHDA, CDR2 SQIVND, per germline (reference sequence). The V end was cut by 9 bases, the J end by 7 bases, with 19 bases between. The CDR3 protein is CASNAAERGQPQHF. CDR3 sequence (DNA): TGTGCCAGCAACGCCGCGGAACGGGGGCAGCCCCAGCATTTT.

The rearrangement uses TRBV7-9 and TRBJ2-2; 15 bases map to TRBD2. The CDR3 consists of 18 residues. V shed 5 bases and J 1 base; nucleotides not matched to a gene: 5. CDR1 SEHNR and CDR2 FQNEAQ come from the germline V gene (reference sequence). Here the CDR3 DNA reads TGTGCCAGCAGCCCCGGGACTAGCGGGGGGAAGAACACCGGGGAGCTGTTTTTT. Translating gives CASSPGTSGGKNTGELFF. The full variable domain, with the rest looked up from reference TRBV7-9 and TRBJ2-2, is DTGVSQNPRHKITKRGQNVTFRCDPISEHNRLYWYRQTLGQGPEFLTYFQNEAQLEKSRLLSDRFSAERPKGSFSTLEIQRTEQGDSAMYLCASSPGTSGGKNTGELFFGEGSRLTVL.

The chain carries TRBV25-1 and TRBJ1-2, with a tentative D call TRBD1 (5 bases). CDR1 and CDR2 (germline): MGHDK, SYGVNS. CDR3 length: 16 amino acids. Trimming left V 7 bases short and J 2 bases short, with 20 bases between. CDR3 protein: CASTGGGVGRNYGYTF. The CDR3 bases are TGTGCCAGCACGGGGGGTGGAGTAGGGAGGAACTATGGCTACACCTTC.

The CDR3, as DNA: TGTGCCAGCACTCTCGGGCGGGGACAGCCCCAGCATTTT. Encoded protein: CASTLGRGQPQHF. The genes are TRBV6-5 and TRBJ1-5; D ambiguous. The CDR3 is 13 residues long. Germline CDR1 reads MNHEY; CDR2 reads SVGAGI. The V gene lost 7 bases and the J gene lost 7 bases, with 14 bases spanning the gap.

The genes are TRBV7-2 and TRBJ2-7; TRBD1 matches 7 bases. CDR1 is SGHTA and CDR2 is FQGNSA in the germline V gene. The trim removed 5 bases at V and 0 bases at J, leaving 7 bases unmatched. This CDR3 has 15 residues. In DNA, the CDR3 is TGTGCCAGCAGCCCCCAGACAGGGTCCTCCTACGAGCAGTACTTC. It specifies CASSPQTGSSYEQYF.

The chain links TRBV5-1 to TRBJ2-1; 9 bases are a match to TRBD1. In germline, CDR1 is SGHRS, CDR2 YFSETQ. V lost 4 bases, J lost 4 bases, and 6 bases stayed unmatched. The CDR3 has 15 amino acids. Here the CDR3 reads CASSLQTGGYNEQFF. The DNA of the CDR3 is TGCGCCAGCAGCCTACAGACAGGGGGGTACAATGAGCAGTTCTTC.

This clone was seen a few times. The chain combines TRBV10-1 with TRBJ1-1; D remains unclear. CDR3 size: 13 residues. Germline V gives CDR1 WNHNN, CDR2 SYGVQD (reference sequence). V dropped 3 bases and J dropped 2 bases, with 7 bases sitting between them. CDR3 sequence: CASSDNSNTEAFF. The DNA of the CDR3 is TGCGCCAGCAGTGATAACAGCAACACTGAAGCTTTCTTT.

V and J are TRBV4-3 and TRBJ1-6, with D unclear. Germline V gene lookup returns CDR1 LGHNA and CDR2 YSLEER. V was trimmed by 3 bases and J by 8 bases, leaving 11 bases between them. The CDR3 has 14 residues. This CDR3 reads CASSQVRVDSPLHF. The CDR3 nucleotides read TGCGCCAGCAGCCAGGTACGGGTAGATTCACCCCTCCACTTT.

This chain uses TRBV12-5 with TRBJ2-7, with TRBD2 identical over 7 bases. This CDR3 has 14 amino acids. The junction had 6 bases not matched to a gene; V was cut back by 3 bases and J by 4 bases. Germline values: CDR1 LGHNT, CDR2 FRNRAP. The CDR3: CASGLSGGPYEQYF. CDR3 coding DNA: TGTGCTAGTGGTTTATCGGGGGGACCTTACGAGCAGTACTTC.

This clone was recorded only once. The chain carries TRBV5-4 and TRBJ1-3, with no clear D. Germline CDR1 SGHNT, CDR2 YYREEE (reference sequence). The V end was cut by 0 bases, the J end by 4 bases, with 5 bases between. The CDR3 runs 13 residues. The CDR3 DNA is TGTGCCAGCAGCTTGGACTTCGGAAACACCATATATTTT. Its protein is CASSLDFGNTIYF.

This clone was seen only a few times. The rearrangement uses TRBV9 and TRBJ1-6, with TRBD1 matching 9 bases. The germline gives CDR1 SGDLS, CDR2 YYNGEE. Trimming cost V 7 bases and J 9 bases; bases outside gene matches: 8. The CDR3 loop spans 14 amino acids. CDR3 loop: CASGGQGGRSPLHF. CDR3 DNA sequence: TGTGCCAGCGGGGGACAGGGAGGTCGTTCACCCCTCCACTTT.

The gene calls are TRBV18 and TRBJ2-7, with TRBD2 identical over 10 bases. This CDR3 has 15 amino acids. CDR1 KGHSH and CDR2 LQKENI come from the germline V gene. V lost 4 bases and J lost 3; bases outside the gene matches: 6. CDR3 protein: CASSQERGGRYEQYF. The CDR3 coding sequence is TGTGCCAGCTCACAAGAGCGGGGGGGGCGCTACGAGCAGTACTTC.